This TCR beta chain is from a study of shared clonotypes between healthy human individuals. The study's findings and limits: Rarefaction exposed incomplete sorted-subset sequencing despite large depth.

The CDR3 consists of 17 residues. The V gene lost 2 bases and the J gene lost 5 bases, with 16 bases spanning the gap. CDR1 MDHEN and CDR2 SYDVKM come from the germline V gene. Deep level was the assay's run setting. Replicate PCRs for sorted subsets used approximately 190 ng DNA; this equaled 33,000 or so T cell genomes. Per the original data handling: Junction-only immunoSEQ sequences carried no quality scores, so filtering differed. Measured with immunoSEQ multiplex PCR; TCRdb has only the in-frame clones, and not every one. From that table come the V and J calls and clone size; the DNA was used to work out D and trimming. Of millions of clones in the sample, around 96% were seen once. As defined, naive CD8 cells were CD45RO-negative and positively selected for CCR7, with terminally differentiated effector memory CD45RA+ cells excluded. To note about this clone: Antigen specificity is unknown.

This sequence was found in a man younger than 35 in good health. The genes are TRBV28 and TRBJ2-6, with unresolved D. The sequenced sample was naive CD8+ T cells sorted from blood. The CDR3 sequence is CASSLNPALGWANVLTF. The CDR3 bases are TGTGCCAGCAGTTTAAATCCAGCCCTGGGTTGGGCCAACGTCCTGACTTTC.